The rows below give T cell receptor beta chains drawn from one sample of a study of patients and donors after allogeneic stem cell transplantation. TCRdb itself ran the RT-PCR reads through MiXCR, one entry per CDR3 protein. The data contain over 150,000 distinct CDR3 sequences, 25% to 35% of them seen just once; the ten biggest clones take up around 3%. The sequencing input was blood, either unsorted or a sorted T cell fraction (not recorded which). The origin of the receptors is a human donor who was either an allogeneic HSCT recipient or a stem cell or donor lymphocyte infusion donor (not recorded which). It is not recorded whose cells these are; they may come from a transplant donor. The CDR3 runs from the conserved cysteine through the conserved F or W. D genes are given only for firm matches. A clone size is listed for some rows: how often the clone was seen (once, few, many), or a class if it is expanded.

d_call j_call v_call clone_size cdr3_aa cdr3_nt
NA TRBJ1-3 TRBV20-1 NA CSATTGFGNTIYF TGCAGTGCCACCACAGGGTTTGGAAACACCATATATTTT
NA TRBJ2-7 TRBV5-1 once CASSPFRRDEQYF TGCGCCAGCAGCCCCTTCCGGCGGGACGAGCAGTACTTC
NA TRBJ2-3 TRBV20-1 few CSAGTQGRATQYF TGCAGTGCCGGCACACAGGGAAGAGCTACGCAGTATTTT
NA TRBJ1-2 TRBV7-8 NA CASSPGAGWASNYGYTF TGTGCCAGCAGCCCAGGGGCCGGGTGGGCCTCTAACTATGGCTACACCTTC
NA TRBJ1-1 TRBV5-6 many CASSLAGHLPEAFF TGTGCCAGCAGCTTGGCCGGACACCTTCCCGAGGCTTTCTTT
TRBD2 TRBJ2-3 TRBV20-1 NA CSAVKREPTDTQYF TGCAGTGCTGTTAAGCGGGAGCCCACAGATACGCAGTATTTT
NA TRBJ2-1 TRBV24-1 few CATSDLSGRGGDNEQFF TGTGCCACCAGTGATTTGTCAGGGCGAGGGGGGGACAATGAGCAGTTCTTC
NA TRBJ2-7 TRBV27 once CASSFIKGEQYF TGTGCCAGCAGTTTTATTAAAGGCGAGCAGTACTTC
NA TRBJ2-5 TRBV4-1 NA CASSQAETQYF TGCGCCAGCAGCCAAGCGGAGACCCAGTACTTC
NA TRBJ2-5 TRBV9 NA CASGVDSGAQYF TGTGCCAGCGGCGTAGATTCGGGGGCCCAGTACTTC
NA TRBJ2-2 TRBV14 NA CASSQVWTGELFF TGTGCCAGCAGCCAAGTGTGGACCGGGGAGCTGTTTTTT
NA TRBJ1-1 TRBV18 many CASSPGTQGRGTEAFF TGTGCCAGCTCACCAGGGACGCAGGGTCGAGGAACTGAAGCTTTCTTT
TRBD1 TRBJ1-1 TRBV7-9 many CASSTRAGQPMNTEAFF TGTGCCAGCAGTACAAGGGCGGGACAGCCTATGAACACTGAAGCTTTCTTT
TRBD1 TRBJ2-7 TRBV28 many CASSLDRVSSEQYF TGTGCCAGCAGTTTAGACAGGGTGTCAAGCGAGCAGTACTTC
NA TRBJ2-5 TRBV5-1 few CASSLAPQQETQYF TGCGCCAGCAGCTTGGCCCCACAGCAAGAGACCCAGTACTTC
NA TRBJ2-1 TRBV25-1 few CASKRAQEGIYNEQFF TGTGCCAGCAAAAGGGCCCAGGAGGGGATCTACAATGAGCAGTTCTTC
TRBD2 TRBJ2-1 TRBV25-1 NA CASSEWSGKSYNEQFF TGTGCCAGCAGTGAATGGAGCGGGAAGTCCTACAATGAGCAGTTCTTC
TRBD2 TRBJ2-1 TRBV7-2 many CAGGLANRDEQFF TGTGCCGGGGGACTAGCTAACCGGGATGAGCAGTTCTTC
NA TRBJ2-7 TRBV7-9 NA CASSKGTYEQYF TGTGCCAGCAGTAAGGGAACCTACGAGCAGTACTTC
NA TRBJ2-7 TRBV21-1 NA CASSKVGRQGAYEQYF TGTGCCAGCAGCAAAGTAGGAAGACAGGGTGCCTACGAGCAGTACTTC
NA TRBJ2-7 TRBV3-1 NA CASSPRQATYEQYF TGTGCCAGCAGCCCCCGGCAGGCAACCTACGAGCAGTACTTC
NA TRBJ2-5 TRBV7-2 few CASSPTGGGGQETQYF TGTGCCAGCAGCCCTACTGGGGGCGGCGGCCAAGAGACCCAGTACTTC
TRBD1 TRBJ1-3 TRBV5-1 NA CASSSLPQGNGNTIYF TGCGCCAGCAGCTCTCTACCACAGGGGAATGGAAACACCATATATTTT
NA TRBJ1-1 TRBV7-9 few CASSLGYGTEAFF TGTGCCAGCAGCTTAGGTTACGGCACTGAAGCTTTCTTT
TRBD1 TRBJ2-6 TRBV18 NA CASSRPTGALGANVLTF TGTGCCAGCTCACGACCGACAGGGGCCCTCGGGGCCAACGTCCTGACTTTC
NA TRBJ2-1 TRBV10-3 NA CAINPGLGNEQFF TGTGCCATCAACCCGGGGTTAGGCAATGAGCAGTTCTTC
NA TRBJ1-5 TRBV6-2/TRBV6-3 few CASSRDRNQPQHF TGTGCCAGCAGTAGAGACAGGAATCAGCCCCAGCATTTT
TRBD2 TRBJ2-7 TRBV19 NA CASRMGSGVSYEQYF TGTGCCAGTAGAATGGGCAGCGGGGTCTCCTACGAGCAGTACTTC
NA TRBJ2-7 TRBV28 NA CASSLSTVSESSYEQYF TGTGCCAGCAGTTTATCGACCGTGAGCGAGAGCTCCTACGAGCAGTACTTC